What follows are 17 T cell receptor beta chains derived from one specimen sequenced in a study of blood T cells in healthy people across ages. A second about 6 to 12 cycle PCR used barcoded and J-beta primers. TCRdb analysed the 5' RACE reads with MiXCR anew, one entry per CDR3 protein. The sample includes about 570,000 distinct CDR3 sequences, roughly a quarter of them seen just once. Sequencing input: blood. These TCRs come from a woman aged 65 to 85 in good health.

This clonotype has a handful of counts. This rearrangement joins TRBV20-1 to TRBJ2-5; 9 bases map to TRBD2. CDR1 is DFQATT, CDR2 SNEGSKA, per germline (reference sequence). The CDR3 runs to 16 residues. V shed 6 bases and J 3 bases; nucleotides not matched to a gene: 14. CDR3 region: CSAPDPSGGRKETQYF. The CDR3, as DNA: TGCAGTGCGCCAGATCCCAGCGGGGGGCGAAAAGAGACCCAGTACTTC.

A word on this clonotype: The germline gene is not matched at one end of the junction; a read error may be the cause. The chain joins TRBV12-3 or TRBV12-4 to TRBJ2-5; either TRBD1 or TRBD2 may fit D (5 bases each). This CDR3 region has 16 residues. CDR3 sequence: CACSYFSGPRGYGQYF. The CDR3 DNA reads TGTGCCTGCAGTTACTTTTCCGGGCCGAGGGGCTACGGGCAGTACTTC.

This clonotype was found a few times. At one of its ends the junction is not consistent with the germline gene, which may arise from a read error. The chain links TRBV12-3 or TRBV12-4 to TRBJ1-2; 7 positions agree with TRBD1. The CDR3 loop spans 13 amino acids. The CDR3 loop is CASSHRQGRSYTF. Here the CDR3 DNA reads TGCGCCAGCAGCCACCGACAGGGACGAAGCTACACCTTC.

This clonotype was recorded a few times. This sequence joins TRBV6-1 and TRBJ1-2; D may be TRBD1 (6 bases). CDR1 MNHNS and CDR2 SASEGT come from the germline V gene. Trimming pared 6 bases from V and 7 bases from J, leaving 18 bases between. The CDR3 extends over 14 amino acids. The CDR3 here is CASSRGAGVSGYTF. CDR3 DNA: TGTGCCAGCAGCCGTGGGGCAGGGGTTAGTGGCTACACCTTC.

The genes are TRBV20-1 and TRBJ1-5; TRBD1 is a possible D gene (6 bases). The germline V and J ends were trimmed by 5 bases and 0 bases, with 11 bases remaining between them. The V gene's germline CDR1 is DFQATT and CDR2 SNEGSKA (reference sequence). CDR3 length equals 14 residues. As DNA, the CDR3 is TGCAGTGCTTTCAGGGGAGATAGCAATCAGCCCCAGCATTTT. It yields the protein CSAFRGDSNQPQHF.

This clonotype appeared a few times. V gene TRBV20-1 combines with J gene TRBJ1-6; maybe TRBD1 (5 bases). Germline V gene lookup returns CDR1 DFQATT and CDR2 SNEGSKA (reference sequence). The ends were cut back, 0 bases at V and 1 base at J, with 13 bases in the middle. There are 17 residues in the CDR3. The CDR3 is CSARDPGERSYNSPLHF. The CDR3 region has the DNA TGCAGTGCTAGAGATCCGGGGGAGAGGTCCTATAATTCACCCCTCCACTTT.

The CDR3 bases are TGTGCCAGCAGCTTAGTAAAAGGTGTCGACGAGCAGTACTTC. Translating gives CASSLVKGVDEQYF. The rearrangement uses TRBV7-9 and TRBJ2-1; D unclear. The DNA end is a closer match to TRBJ2-7, so the J assignment may be wrong. This CDR3 has 14 residues. Germline-derived CDR1 and CDR2 are SEHNR and FQNEAQ (reference sequence).

The genes are TRBV6-1 and TRBJ1-5; the D gene is possibly TRBD1 (6 bases). The CDR3 is 13 residues long. The V gene lost 8 bases and the J gene lost 3 bases, with 11 bases spanning the gap. CDR1 is MNHNS, CDR2 SASEGT, per germline. The DNA of the CDR3 is TGTGCCAGCGCGACAGGTAACAATCAGCCCCAGCATTTT. It codes for CASATGNNQPQHF.

The chain recombines TRBV12-3 or TRBV12-4 with TRBJ1-5; possible D gene TRBD1, 5 bases. The CDR3 length is 14 residues. V lost 2 bases and J lost 7, with 12 bases in between. The CDR3 region is CASSLMAGRQPQHF. CDR3 nucleotides: TGTGCCAGCAGTTTAATGGCAGGGAGGCAGCCCCAGCATTTT.

V usage is TRBV18 and J usage is TRBJ2-6; either TRBD1 or TRBD2 may fit D (6 bases each). V was pared by 5 bases and J by 0 bases, with 11 bases between. The CDR3 covers 16 residues. The germline CDR1 and CDR2 sequences are KGHSH and LQKENI. CDR3 amino acids: CASSTGGGSGANVLTF. CDR3 nucleotide sequence: TGTGCCAGCTCAACTGGAGGGGGCTCTGGGGCCAACGTCCTGACTTTC.

The J gene is TRBJ2-5, the V gene TRBV12-3 or TRBV12-4; D remains unclear. The J call may not be correct, given that the DNA end is closer to TRBJ2-7. The CDR3 runs 13 residues. CDR3 in amino acids: CASSFRRTYEQYF. The CDR3 DNA follows: TGTGCCAGCAGTTTCCGCCGCACCTACGAGCAGTACTTC.

The chain has TRBV18 and TRBJ1-1; D is uncertain. Germline loops: CDR1 KGHSH, CDR2 LQKENI. The length of the CDR3 is 14 residues. Trimming took off 1 base at V and 4 bases at J, with 10 bases between the two ends. CDR3 nucleotides: TGTGCCAGCTCACCACAGGGTGCAGTCACTGAAGCTTTCTTT. This sequence encodes CASSPQGAVTEAFF.

The chain is built from TRBV6-4 and TRBJ2-5; D may be TRBD2 (5 bases). This CDR3 region has 16 residues. Deletions cut 5 bases from V and 5 bases from J, with 21 bases between. CDR1 is MRHNA and CDR2 is SNTAGT in the germline V gene. The CDR3 reads CASSPLWAIRGETQYF. Here the CDR3 DNA reads TGTGCCAGCAGTCCTCTGTGGGCGATCCGAGGGGAGACCCAGTACTTC.

V gene TRBV5-6 combines with J gene TRBJ1-5; 7 bases agree with TRBD1. Trimming took 9 bases from V and 4 from J; bases not matched to a gene: 10. The CDR3 has 14 amino acids. Germline CDR1 SGHDT, CDR2 YYEEEE. CDR3 in amino acids: CATNEQGSNQPQHF. The CDR3 DNA is TGTGCCACCAATGAACAGGGGTCAAATCAGCCCCAGCATTTT.

V gene TRBV5-6 combines with J gene TRBJ2-3; possible D gene TRBD2, 5 bases. Germline V CDR1 and CDR2: SGHDT, YYEEEE. The CDR3 is made up of 16 amino acids. The V end was cut by 0 bases, the J end by 9 bases, with 20 bases between. CDR3 coding DNA: TGTGCCAGCAGCTTGGCCGCGGCTTCGGCAAGCGGAACGCAGTATTTT. This gives the protein CASSLAAASASGTQYF.

V and J are TRBV6-4 and TRBJ2-5, with 12 bases that match TRBD2. Judging by the DNA end, TRBJ2-1 fits better; the J call may be wrong. CDR1 is MRHNA and CDR2 is SNTAGT in the germline V gene. The CDR3 totals 15 residues. The DNA for the CDR3 is TGTGCCAGCAGTGAGTCTAGCGGGGGGGCATATGAGCAGTTCTTC. The encoded protein is CASSESSGGAYEQFF.

As regards this clonotype: The junction does not match germline at one end; this may be a read error. The J gene is TRBJ1-2, the V gene TRBV7-2, with D perhaps matching TRBD1 (5 bases). Germline loops: CDR1 SGHTA, CDR2 FQGNSA. CDR3 length equals 13 residues. CDR3 loop: CASSLQVPGGYTF. In DNA, the CDR3 is TGTGCCAGTAGCTTACAGGTCCCGGGTGGCTACACCTTC.